The rows below give T cell receptor beta chains drawn from one sample of a study of blood T cell repertoires in COVID-19. Some clones are missing from TCRdb's copy, which holds only in-frame ones; the method was immunoSEQ multiplex PCR. The data contain roughly 200,000 clones, roughly nine tenths of them seen just once; the ten biggest clones take up around 2.3%. The specimen sequenced was PBMCs or T cells enriched from blood (not recorded which). The receptors come from a woman between 40 and 50 years old with acute COVID-19. Both conserved end residues are trimmed from each CDR3.

V: TRBV3-1/TRBV3-2
J: TRBJ2-3
CDR3: ASSAWTSSDTQY

V: TRBV18
J: TRBJ2-7
CDR3: ASSIQSYEQY

V: TRBV4-1
J: TRBJ2-1
CDR3: ASSPGTAANSYNEQF

V: TRBV2
J: TRBJ2-2
CDR3: ASSSESGELF

V: TRBV5-4
J: TRBJ2-6
CDR3: ASNWRGGQLPSTGANVLT

V: TRBV19
J: TRBJ2-2
CDR3: ASKEAGGGFGTGELF

V: TRBV14
J: TRBJ2-3
CDR3: ASSRRGGYTSTDTQY

V: TRBV5-5
J: TRBJ1-1
CDR3: ASSLLMGQGAPWEAF

V: TRBV7-9
J: TRBJ2-3
CDR3: ASSSLLAGAPDTQY

V: TRBV15
J: TRBJ2-5
CDR3: ATSRFRSGGAETQY

V: TRBV12-3/TRBV12-4
J: TRBJ2-3
CDR3: ASSPSGSARGY

V: TRBV6-4
J: TRBJ2-7
CDR3: ASSEPLPGHPYEQY

V: TRBV4-1
J: TRBJ1-5
CDR3: ASSQGAGAPNQPQH

V: TRBV28
J: TRBJ2-7
CDR3: ASSLLAGTGPNPEQY

V: TRBV18
J: TRBJ2-1
CDR3: ASSSGGDEQF

V: TRBV19
J: TRBJ2-2
CDR3: ASSPGHTGELF

V: TRBV5-1
J: TRBJ2-2
CDR3: ASSLAAGYTGELF

V: TRBV7-2
J: TRBJ1-1
CDR3: ASSFGTGGVKTEAF

V: TRBV6-1
J: TRBJ2-7
CDR3: ASSEESRVSYEQY

V: TRBV5-8
J: TRBJ2-2
CDR3: ASSEMPGTSGTNTGELF

V: TRBV12-5
J: TRBJ1-5
CDR3: ASGLVLEPQH

V: TRBV30
J: TRBJ2-2
CDR3: AWSQRTRGSGELF

V: TRBV5-6
J: TRBJ1-6
CDR3: ASSIGSLRVGSPLH

V: TRBV5-6
J: TRBJ2-4
CDR3: ASSLGWRAKNIQY

V: TRBV6-5
J: TRBJ1-4
CDR3: ASRGGEKLF

V: TRBV6-6
J: TRBJ2-1
CDR3: ATQGVGNEQF

V: TRBV5-1
J: TRBJ1-4
CDR3: ASSSERGDEKLF

V: TRBV3-1/TRBV3-2
J: TRBJ2-5
CDR3: ASSPKETQY

V: TRBV4-2
J: TRBJ1-5
CDR3: ASSQRLGQGPNQPQH

V: TRBV9
J: TRBJ2-1
CDR3: ASSPGLAGVSNEQF

V: TRBV19
J: TRBJ1-3
CDR3: ASSETSAGNTIY

V: TRBV5-1
J: TRBJ2-5
CDR3: ASSLGQTLSGGETQY

V: TRBV19
J: TRBJ2-7
CDR3: ASSILTAGTGRTYEQY

V: TRBV6-5
J: TRBJ1-1
CDR3: ASSPGAMNTEAF

V: TRBV19
J: TRBJ1-1
CDR3: ASTASGGRNTEAF

V: TRBV4-1
J: TRBJ1-4
CDR3: ASSRQRVAVTNEKLF

V: TRBV13
J: TRBJ1-1
CDR3: ASSLDGMNTEAF

V: TRBV28
J: TRBJ1-2
CDR3: AIYLGQFNGYT

V: TRBV13
J: TRBJ1-2
CDR3: ASSIEGARGYT

V: TRBV9
J: TRBJ2-2
CDR3: ASSVSPGELF

V: TRBV28
J: TRBJ1-3
CDR3: ASILQGPGNTIY

V: TRBV5-1
J: TRBJ2-5
CDR3: ASSLVASGTETQY

V: TRBV5-8
J: TRBJ1-5
CDR3: ASTSGEFNQPQH